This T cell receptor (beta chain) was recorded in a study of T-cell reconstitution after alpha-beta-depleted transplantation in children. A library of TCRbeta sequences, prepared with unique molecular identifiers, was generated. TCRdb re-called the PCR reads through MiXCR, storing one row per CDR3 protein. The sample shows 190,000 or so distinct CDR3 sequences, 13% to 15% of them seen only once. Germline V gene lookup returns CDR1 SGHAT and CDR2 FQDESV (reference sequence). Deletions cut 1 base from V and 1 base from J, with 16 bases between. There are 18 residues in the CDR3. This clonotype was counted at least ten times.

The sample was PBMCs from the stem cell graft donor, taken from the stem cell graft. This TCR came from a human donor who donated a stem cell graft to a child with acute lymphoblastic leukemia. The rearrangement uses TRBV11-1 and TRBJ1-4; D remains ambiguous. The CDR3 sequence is CASSLESLFGGTNEKLFF. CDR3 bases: TGTGCCAGCAGCTTAGAGAGTTTATTCGGAGGAACTAATGAAAAACTGTTTTTT.